The 10 T cell receptor beta chains below come from one sample, sequenced in a study of CD8+CD57+ T cells in acquired aplastic anemia. Only patients with CD8+CD57+ cell expansion on flow cytometry were chosen for sequencing. Using genomic DNA as the template, TCR beta VDJ and CDR3 profiling was carried out. TCRdb called the reads again in MiXCR, with one record for every CDR3 protein. The sample shows about 170,000 distinct CDR3 sequences, around 48% of them seen only once. The sample was sorted CD4+, CD8+, or CD8+CD57+ T cells (not recorded which) from PBMCs. These receptors originate from a human donor with aplastic anemia.

This clonotype was counted at least ten times. The chain recombines TRBV6-5 with TRBJ2-7; D might be TRBD1 (6 bases). Trimming removed 9 bases at V and 4 bases at J, with 13 bases between. This CDR3 comprises 12 residues. In germline, CDR1 is MNHEY, CDR2 SVGAGI. This chain's CDR3 is CARTGKEYEQYF. CDR3 sequence (DNA): TGTGCCAGAACAGGGAAGGAGTACGAGCAGTACTTC.

The V call is TRBV2, the J call TRBJ2-2, with TRBD2 matching over 7 bases. This CDR3 region has 12 residues. From germline, CDR1 is SNHLY and CDR2 FYNNEI. The ends lost 4 bases at V and 7 bases at J; junction bases unmatched: 0. The CDR3 nucleotides are TGTGCCAGCAGTGGGACTAGCGGGGAGCTGTTTTTT. It translates to CASSGTSGELFF.

The rearrangement links TRBV7-8 to TRBJ1-1; D ambiguous. Germline V gene data show CDR1 as SGHVS and CDR2 as FQNEAQ. V lost 3 bases to trimming and J lost 6 bases, with 5 bases between them. This CDR3 is built from 11 residues. The CDR3 is CASSLRAEAFF. CDR3 coding DNA: TGTGCCAGCAGCTTGAGGGCTGAAGCTTTCTTT.

The chain has TRBV18 and TRBJ1-2; 7 nucleotides match TRBD1. The CDR3 length is 14 residues. Germline CDR1 is KGHSH and CDR2 is LQKENI. V gave up 3 bases and J gave up 8 bases; unmatched junction bases: 9. The CDR3 nucleotides are TGTGCCAGCTCACCCCTGGCTACAGGGGAAGGCTACACCTTC. Protein sequence: CASSPLATGEGYTF.

Ten or more counts support this clonotype. This chain links TRBV25-1 with TRBJ2-1; 12 bases match TRBD1. CDR1 is MGHDK, CDR2 SYGVNS, per germline. This CDR3 has 17 amino acids. Germline trimming cut 4 bases from V and 6 bases from J; bases unmatched to any gene: 10. The CDR3 region has the DNA TGTGCCAGCAGTGGAGCCCCCGGGACAGGGGGCCTCAATGAGCAGTTCTTC. Protein sequence: CASSGAPGTGGLNEQFF.

The chain uses TRBV3-1 and TRBJ1-2, with a possible D match to TRBD1 (5 bases). Per the germline V gene, CDR1 is LGHDT and CDR2 is YNNKEL (reference sequence). Trimming took off 3 bases at V and 4 bases at J, with 12 bases between the two ends. The CDR3 is made up of 14 amino acids. The chain's CDR3 is CASSQSGGGYGYTF. The CDR3 nucleotides are TGTGCCAGCAGCCAGAGCGGGGGGGGCTATGGCTACACCTTC.

Many counts were recorded for this clonotype. The chain recombines TRBV7-6 with TRBJ2-2; the D is unclear. Germline V CDR1 and CDR2: SGHVS, FNYEAQ. The CDR3 runs 13 residues. V dropped 5 bases and J dropped 5 bases, with 9 bases sitting between them. The CDR3, as DNA: TGTGCCAGCAGCCCGTCAGTTACCGGGGAGCTGTTTTTT. Amino acid sequence: CASSPSVTGELFF. Full variable domain (rest looked up from reference TRBV7-6 and TRBJ2-2): GAGVSQSPRYKVTKRGQDVALRCDPISGHVSLYWYRQALGQGPEFLTYFNYEAQQDKSGLPNDRFSAERPEGSISTLTIQRTEQRDSAMYRCASSPSVTGELFFGEGSRLTVL.

This clonotype was observed many times. The chain combines TRBV12-3 or TRBV12-4 with TRBJ1-3, with unresolved D. V lost 8 bases to trimming and J lost 2 bases, with 16 bases between them. The CDR3 contains 15 residues. The CDR3 sequence is CASAGRDYPGNTIYF. The CDR3 DNA sequence: TGTGCCAGCGCGGGGAGGGATTACCCTGGAAACACCATATATTTT.

This clonotype was picked up many times. The J gene is TRBJ2-5, the V gene TRBV7-2; 9 bases align to TRBD1. The CDR3 totals 16 residues. V shed 5 bases, J shed 2 bases, and the junction held 9 bases outside the gene matches. Germline-derived CDR1 and CDR2 are SGHTA and FQGNSA. The CDR3 region has the DNA TGTGCCAGCAGCGAAGACCGGGACAGGGTACAAGAGACCCAGTACTTC. Translating gives CASSEDRDRVQETQYF.

About this clonotype itself: This is likely a read error, given that the CDR3 carries no conserved phenylalanine or tryptophan at its end. The chain combines TRBV24-1 with TRBJ2-3; D possibly corresponds to TRBD2 (6 bases). Germline V gene lookup returns CDR1 KGHDR and CDR2 SFDVKD. The CDR3 spans 15 residues. V lost 5 bases and J 0 bases, leaving 11 bases between the germline ends. The CDR3 loop is CATSARGESTDTQYL. The DNA for the CDR3 is TGTGCCACCAGTGCTCGCGGGGAAAGCACAGATACGCAGTATCTT.